This entry lists 7 T cell receptor beta chains sequenced from one sample in a study of early T cells in non-severe SARS-CoV-2 infection. TCRdb ran MiXCR on the 5' RACE reads and lists one entry per CDR3 protein. The table has around 84,000 distinct CDR3 sequences, about 12% seen once; the top ten hold over 2.5%. The sample taken for sequencing was whole blood. Source of these receptors: an adult who was a healthcare worker with PCR-confirmed SARS-CoV-2 infection or an uninfected control (not recorded which).

The chain uses TRBV7-6 and TRBJ1-1; 11 nucleotides align to TRBD1. The CDR3 is made up of 17 amino acids. With V trimmed by 3 bases and J by 4 bases, 10 bases remained unmatched. Per the germline V gene, CDR1 is SGHVS and CDR2 is FNYEAQ. Written as DNA, the CDR3 is TGTGCCAGCAGCTTGTTGAGGACAGGGGGCTTGAGCACTGAAGCTTTCTTT. Translating gives CASSLLRTGGLSTEAFF.

This clonotype occurred many times. This chain uses TRBV28 with TRBJ1-3, with D perhaps TRBD1 (5 bases). V gave up 3 bases and J gave up 3 bases, with 12 bases separating them. The CDR3 has 15 amino acids. The V gene's germline CDR1 is MDHEN and CDR2 SYDVKM. The CDR3 nucleotides read TGTGCCAGCAGTTTTCGGCAGGGCGGTGGAAACACCATATATTTT. Translating it yields CASSFRQGGGNTIYF.

This clonotype was picked up a small number of times. V usage is TRBV30 and J usage is TRBJ2-7; D possibly corresponds to TRBD1 (5 bases). CDR1 is GTSNPN and CDR2 is SVGIG in the germline V gene (reference sequence). The length of the CDR3 is 14 residues. V lost 3 bases and J 2 bases, leaving 14 bases between the germline ends. CDR3 coding DNA: TGTGCCTGGAGCCCACCAGGGAATCCCTACGAGCAGTACTTC. Residues: CAWSPPGNPYEQYF.

This clonotype was detected many times. V gene TRBV3-1 combines with J gene TRBJ1-1; tentatively, D is TRBD1 (5 bases). This CDR3 spans 18 amino acids. Trimming took 0 bases from V and 0 from J, leaving 17 bases between them. Germline CDR1 and CDR2: LGHDT and YNNKEL (reference sequence). This CDR3 reads CASSQDDGLGDMNTEAFF. CDR3 nucleotide sequence: TGTGCCAGCAGCCAAGATGACGGATTAGGGGATATGAACACTGAAGCTTTCTTT.

This clonotype was observed at least ten times. The chain combines TRBV6-1 with TRBJ1-2; D is perhaps TRBD1 (5 bases). Germline lookup yields CDR1 MNHNS and CDR2 SASEGT. The CDR3 is 13 residues long. Trimming left V 4 bases short and J 4 bases short, with 10 bases between. The CDR3 DNA is TGTGCCAGCAGTGGACAGAACCTCTATGGCTACACCTTC. Amino acids: CASSGQNLYGYTF.

This clonotype has a count of ten or more. V is TRBV20-1 and J is TRBJ2-7, with 7 bases aligning to TRBD2. J lost 0 bases, V lost 2 bases, and 10 bases had no gene match. CDR1 is DFQATT, CDR2 SNEGSKA, per germline (reference sequence). The CDR3 runs to 16 residues. CDR3 DNA: TGCAGTGCTAGAAAAGCGGGGACCTCCTACTCCTACGAGCAGTACTTC. Its translation: CSARKAGTSYSYEQYF.

This clonotype was seen only a few times. The chain couples TRBV27 to TRBJ2-6; D perhaps matches TRBD1 (6 bases). In germline, CDR1 is MNHEY, CDR2 SMNVEV (reference sequence). The CDR3 has 17 residues. Trimming shortened V by 1 base and J by 2 bases, and 12 bases separated the two germline ends. The CDR3 here is CASSLWGQSPGANVLTF. The CDR3 coding sequence is TGTGCCAGCAGTTTATGGGGACAATCCCCTGGGGCCAACGTCCTGACTTTC.